The clone carrying this T cell receptor beta chain appeared a few times. Its target is not known. This CDR3 contains 14 residues. J gave up 5 bases and V 0 bases, and 1 base lay outside the gene matches. Germline CDR1 and CDR2: SGDLS and YYNGEE. The record originates from a study of OX40 agonist ivuxolimab in advanced cancers. The study, taken as a whole, reports: In the 0.1 to 3.0 mg/kg range, CD4+ and CD8+ blood T cells had expanded clonally by week 6. Individuals who were partial responders at 0.1-3.0 mg/kg had clonal expansion that ranked among the lowest.

Blood specimens came from baseline, cycle 4 day 1, and cycle 7 day 1. Using immunoSEQ multiplex PCR, the repertoire was profiled, and TCRdb retains in-frame clones only, with some absent. The table shows roughly 100,000 clones, with around 85% occurring only once. Sequenced here: CD4+ or CD8+ T cells sorted from blood, sampled in a trial of the OX40 agonist ivuxolimab. This TCR derives from an adult with an advanced solid tumor such as melanoma, head and neck, liver or kidney cancer. V is TRBV9 and J is TRBJ1-1; 10 bases agree with TRBD1. CDR3 amino acids: CASSVGDRGTEAFF. CDR3 in DNA: TGTGCCAGCAGCGTAGGGGACAGGGGAACTGAAGCTTTCTTT.